This T cell receptor (beta chain) was recorded in a study of cytomegalovirus exposure and HLA in healthy donors. CDR1 and CDR2 (germline): SGHNT, YENEEA. The CDR3 runs to 14 residues. After removal of 4 bases from V and 4 bases from J, the junction contained 4 bases not matched to a gene. Only in-frame clones appear in the TCRdb table, and some are missing; sequencing was by immunoSEQ multiplex PCR. This sample yields some 330,000 clones, of which 86% are seen a single time; around 0.84% belongs to the top ten. The chain couples TRBV11-3 to TRBJ2-1, with 7 positions matching TRBD1. This TCR was sampled from a woman under 30 in good health and CMV-seronegative. Sequencing input: PBMCs. The CDR3 nucleotides are TGTGCCAGCAGCTCCCAGGGACAGTACAATGAGCAGTTCTTC. Its translation is CASSSQGQYNEQFF.